A selection of T cell receptor beta chains follows, all from one sample in a study of blood T cell repertoires in COVID-19. The assay was immunoSEQ multiplex PCR, and TCRdb's table has in-frame clones only and misses some. The data hold tens of thousands of clones, with over 75% observed a single time. The sequencing sample was made of peripheral blood. The receptor source for this set is a woman aged 65 to 85 with COVID-19, enrolled during active disease. CDR3s include the opening cysteine and the closing phenylalanine or tryptophan.

TRBV5-8,TRBJ2-5,CASSLGGGGGETQYF
TRBV5-6,TRBJ1-1,CASSTDRAHTEAFF
TRBV9,TRBJ1-5,CASSLTGTGEQPQHF
TRBV6-2/TRBV6-3,TRBJ2-2,CASSRLSGSGELFF
TRBV18,TRBJ1-4,CASSPRAGWTNEKLFF
TRBV7-8,TRBJ1-1,CASSLGISTGPTEAFF
TRBV7-2,TRBJ1-5,CASSLRGQPQHF
TRBV7-8,TRBJ2-7,CASSSRTGSGHEQYF
TRBV5-4,TRBJ2-3,CASSRSGASTDTQYF
TRBV2,TRBJ2-3,CASSTGTSGEDTQYF
TRBV19,TRBJ2-5,CASSIQAETQYF
TRBV14,TRBJ1-2,CASSRDLDYTF
TRBV9,TRBJ2-1,CASSGTGESYNEQFF
TRBV9,TRBJ1-4,CASSVNGEAYEKLFF
TRBV5-1,TRBJ2-3,CASSQGLGGTDTQYF
TRBV7-2,TRBJ2-3,CASSPGGARSTDTQYF
TRBV6-4,TRBJ2-2,CASSREPGGELFF
TRBV2,TRBJ2-3,CASSPGDNTDTQYF
TRBV6-5,TRBJ2-7,CATRQGASDEQYF
TRBV24-1,TRBJ2-3,CATSGPQGTDTQYF
TRBV27,TRBJ1-1,CASGTRTGGTEAFF
TRBV7-9,TRBJ1-5,CASSYRVGQPQHF
TRBV24-1,TRBJ2-3,CATSDVGAADTQYF
TRBV19,TRBJ1-2,CASTLGRQENYGYTF
TRBV19,TRBJ1-1,CASSIGWARDTEAFF
TRBV5-4,TRBJ2-5,CASSLGQNKETQYF
TRBV10-3,TRBJ1-6,CAIRGTANSPLHF
TRBV5-6,TRBJ1-1,CASSRPQGNTEAFF
TRBV7-9,TRBJ2-1,CASSSGAGASYNEQFF
TRBV19,TRBJ1-2,CASSIQGANYGYTF
TRBV9,TRBJ1-4,CASSPTGRREKLFF
TRBV19,TRBJ2-6,CASRLLLGDRGTSGANVLTF
TRBV6-2/TRBV6-3,TRBJ2-1,CASSYGTGGWDEQFF
TRBV12-3/TRBV12-4,TRBJ2-1,CASSTSAYNEQFF
TRBV9,TRBJ2-3,CASSVAGLAGGDTQYF
TRBV24-1,TRBJ1-2,CATSDWGEARGYTF
TRBV20-1,TRBJ2-1,CSASHWASGSNEQFF
TRBV4-3,TRBJ2-7,CASSPSAGLYEQYF
TRBV11-2,TRBJ2-1,CASGNRYNEQFF
TRBV3-1/TRBV3-2,TRBJ2-7,CASSRQGFGEQYF
TRBV7-3,TRBJ2-3,CASSLIGGLTDTQYF